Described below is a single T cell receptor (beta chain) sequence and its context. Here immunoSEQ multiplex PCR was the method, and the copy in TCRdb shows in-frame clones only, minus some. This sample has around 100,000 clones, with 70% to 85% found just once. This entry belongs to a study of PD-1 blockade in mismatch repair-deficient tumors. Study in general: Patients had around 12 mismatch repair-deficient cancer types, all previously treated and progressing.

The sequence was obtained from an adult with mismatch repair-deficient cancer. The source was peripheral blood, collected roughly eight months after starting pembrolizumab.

CDR3: CATRLSSGTEAFF. CDR3 in DNA: TGTGCCACCAGACTCAGTTCTGGGACTGAAGCTTTCTTT. The rearrangement joins TRBV19 to TRBJ1-1; unclear D gene. Trimming took off 10 bases at V and 5 bases at J, with 17 bases between the two ends. Germline CDR1 LNHDA, CDR2 SQIVND (reference sequence). The CDR3 is 13 amino acids. Full variable domain (remainder filled in from reference TRBV19 and TRBJ1-1): DGGITQSPKYLFRKEGQNVTLSCEQNLNHDAMYWYRQDPGQGLRLIYYSQIVNDFQKGDIAEGYSVSREKKESFPLTVTSAQKNPTAFYLCATRLSSGTEAFFGQGTRLTVV.